Listed below are T cell receptor beta chains from one sample, sequenced in a study of CD8+ T cells in alopecia areata. TCRdb's table, derived via immunoSEQ multiplex PCR, lists solely in-frame clones and lacks some. There are more than 7,000 clones in the sample; 64% occur only once, and 10% to 15% lies in the top ten. The sample consisted of skin, taken at week 4, from a patient treated with tofacitinib. These TCRs come from a human donor with alopecia areata. Both conserved end residues are part of each CDR3. A D gene is named only where the DNA matches it firmly.

length	J	D	V	CDR3
12	TRBJ1-1	NA	TRBV11-1	CASSPWNTEAFF
14	TRBJ1-3	TRBD1	TRBV28	CASSTGGSGNTIYF
11	TRBJ1-4	NA	TRBV29-1	CSVKGGEKLFF
12	TRBJ2-3	TRBD2	TRBV6-5	CASSSSGSTQYF
12	TRBJ2-4	NA	TRBV2	CASSEVGVSQYF
15	TRBJ2-2	NA	TRBV5-1	CASRTPDGLGGELFF
13	TRBJ1-5	NA	TRBV6-5	CASSPSETQPQHF
13	NA	NA	TRBV10-3	CATESWGTYEQYF
11	TRBJ2-1	NA	TRBV9	CASSGGTEQFF
16	TRBJ2-1	NA	TRBV19	CASSIDGVSSYNEQFF
13	TRBJ2-5	NA	TRBV11-2	CASSLDRQETQYF
15	TRBJ2-7	NA	TRBV18	CASSPGARAAYEQYF
13	TRBJ2-7	NA	TRBV5-1	CASSRDVQLEQYF
16	TRBJ2-1	NA	TRBV5-5	CASSLAAPGVYNEQFF
12	TRBJ2-3	NA	TRBV12-5	CASGPGQLAQYF
14	TRBJ1-4	NA	TRBV2	CASKRDRSEEKLFF
16	TRBJ1-6	NA	TRBV27	CASSADGGSYNSPLHF
13	TRBJ2-1	NA	TRBV9	CASSVGLPNEQFF
16	TRBJ2-3	TRBD2	TRBV7-9	CASSIASGGMTDTQYF
19	TRBJ2-1	NA	TRBV1	CTSSQVELAGHTNYNEQFF
14	TRBJ2-1	TRBD2	TRBV10-3	CAISYRGGRNEQFF
13	TRBJ1-6	TRBD1	TRBV7-3	CASSFTGDSPLHF
14	TRBJ1-1	NA	TRBV5-4	CASSLARANTEAFF
15	TRBJ2-5	NA	TRBV15	CATSRASQFGETQYF
15	TRBJ1-5	TRBD1	TRBV6-5	CASSADRRHNQPQHF
13	TRBJ2-7	NA	TRBV5-1	CASSYDGAYEQYF
15	TRBJ2-7	NA	TRBV10-3	CAISESRQSSYEQYF
18	TRBJ2-6	NA	TRBV27	CASSPPWGRFSGANVLTF
14	TRBJ1-5	NA	TRBV7-2	CASSLDARKQPQHF
14	TRBJ1-1	NA	TRBV18	CASSSTVENTEAFF
14	TRBJ1-1	NA	TRBV5-1	CASSGGAAQAEAFF
11	TRBJ1-2	NA	TRBV20-1	CSARDIAFTLF
15	TRBJ2-1	NA	TRBV7-2	CASSLERNSYNEQFF
16	TRBJ2-3	TRBD2	TRBV5-6	CASSSTGTSRTDTQYF
14	TRBJ2-5	NA	TRBV6-6	CASREQGSSETQYF
12	TRBJ2-1	NA	TRBV2	CASTVQNNEQFF
15	TRBJ2-7	NA	TRBV5-5	CASSLGPGYSYEQYF
14	TRBJ1-1	TRBD1	TRBV7-9	CASSSGTGTTEAFF
17	TRBJ2-2	NA	TRBV27	CASTLSGAGLKAGELFF
16	TRBJ2-1	TRBD2	TRBV9	CASSPYLAGSYNEQFF
16	NA	NA	TRBV19	CASSIASDSNFYEQYF
12	TRBJ2-5	NA	TRBV7-9	CASSPDQETQYF
12	TRBJ2-7	NA	TRBV28	CASSFSHYEQYF
18	TRBJ2-6	NA	TRBV14	CASSQERRSLSGANVLTF
14	TRBJ2-2	NA	TRBV7-2	CASSRGLNTGELFF
15	TRBJ1-5	NA	TRBV4-1	CASSLVAVDNQPQHF
17	TRBJ2-5	TRBD1	TRBV5-1	CASSLNTGTGGWETQYF
15	TRBJ2-1	TRBD2	TRBV15	CATSRGSSRDNEQFF
10	TRBJ2-7	NA	TRBV2	CASSEGEQYF
13	TRBJ1-1	NA	TRBV6-5	CASSEYMAIEAFF
17	TRBJ2-1	NA	TRBV28	CASTERPTRSSYNEQFF
13	TRBJ1-5	NA	TRBV19	CASNKEGGRPQHF
18	TRBJ2-5	TRBD1	TRBV23-1	CASSHSEDRSLPQETQYF
20	TRBJ2-3	TRBD2	TRBV29-1	CSGARGMRLAGGTSTDTQYF
13	TRBJ2-5	NA	TRBV11-2	CASSLEPQETQYF
14	TRBJ2-1	TRBD2	TRBV28	CASSLGLALQEQFF
14	TRBJ2-1	NA	TRBV9	CASSSGTGYNEQFF
14	TRBJ1-2	NA	TRBV2	CASSLERGGQGYTF
13	TRBJ2-1	NA	TRBV5-1	CASSLDSPHEQFF